This is a list of T cell receptor beta chains from one sample in a study of regulatory T cells in long-lasting Graves disease. TCRdb reanalysed the multiplex PCR reads using MiXCR and keeps one entry per CDR3 protein. The sample carries about 400,000 distinct CDR3 sequences, 15% to 20% recorded once. The data were also submitted as part of a second study, on T cells in Graves' hyperthyroidism and ophthalmopathy.

The source material was peripheral blood mononuclear cells (PBMCs), sampled at new diagnosis, from a patient treated with antithyroid drugs. All receptors come from a woman younger than 35 with Graves disease. CDR3s include the opening cysteine and the closing phenylalanine or tryptophan. D genes are given only for firm matches. Expanded clones get a size class; other rows say once, few or many, or leave the size out.

CDR3nt	CDR3aa	j_gene	v_gene	d_gene	abundance
TGTGCCAGCATAGGGTATCCTACTAGTACCCACGAGCAGTACTTC	CASIGYPTSTHEQYF	TRBJ2-7	TRBV28	-	many
TGCAGCGTTGAAGCCCAAGGGGGCTCAGTTGAAGCTTTCTTT	CSVEAQGGSVEAFF	TRBJ1-1	TRBV29-1	TRBD1	-
TGCAGCGTGCACGACAGGGACTCTGGGGCCAACGTCCTGACTTTC	CSVHDRDSGANVLTF	TRBJ2-6	TRBV29-1	TRBD1	few
TGTGCCAGCAACTTTTCCGGGCTTAATGAGCAGTTCTTC	CASNFSGLNEQFF	TRBJ2-1	TRBV7-9	-	-
TGTGCCAGCAGCTGGGCCGGGACAGGGGAAAACTATGGCTACACCTTC	CASSWAGTGENYGYTF	TRBJ1-2	TRBV11-2	TRBD1	once
TGCAGTGCTAGTGAGAGGGGAGTCGATGAGCAGTTCTTC	CSASERGVDEQFF	TRBJ2-1	TRBV20-1	-	many
TGTGCCGCCGCCAGCGCACAGGGGGTGGGTACTGAAGCTTTCTTT	CAAASAQGVGTEAFF	TRBJ1-1	TRBV10-3	TRBD1	-
TGTGCCAGCAGTACAGGGGCTGGCACCGGGGAGCTGTTTTTT	CASSTGAGTGELFF	TRBJ2-2	TRBV28	TRBD1	many
TGCGCCAGCAGCACGGGAAGGGAGGATGGCTACACCTTC	CASSTGREDGYTF	TRBJ1-2	TRBV5-1	-	many
TGTGCCACCAGCAGAGGGGGGAGCTCCTACAATGAGCAGTTCTTC	CATSRGGSSYNEQFF	TRBJ2-1	TRBV15	-	-
TGCGCCAGCAGGGGGACAGAGGCCAATGAGCAGTTCTTC	CASRGTEANEQFF	TRBJ2-1	TRBV5-1	TRBD1	many
TGTGCTAGCAGCTTAGGCGGGTTTAACAATGAGCAGTTCTTC	CASSLGGFNNEQFF	TRBJ2-1	TRBV7-7	-	many
TGCGCCAGCAGCCAGCTTGCAGTTAAGGCGGGAGGAGCTTTCTTT	CASSQLAVKAGGAFF	TRBJ1-1	TRBV4-3	-	once
TGTGCCCGACGGACAGGATCCACCGGGGAGCTGTTTTTT	CARRTGSTGELFF	TRBJ2-2	TRBV30	TRBD1	many
TGTGCCTCTGGACTAGAGGGAAAAGCGGATACGCAGTATTTT	CASGLEGKADTQYF	TRBJ2-3	TRBV28	TRBD2	few
TGTGCCAGTAGTCCTGGGACTAGCGGGACGAATGAGCAGTTCTTC	CASSPGTSGTNEQFF	TRBJ2-1	TRBV19	TRBD2	many
TGTGCCAGCAGCTTAAATAGGAGAGGCACCGGGGAGCTGTTTTTT	CASSLNRRGTGELFF	TRBJ2-2	TRBV7-3	-	-
TGTGCCAGCAGCTTGCAGGGCGGCAATCAGCCCCAGCATTTT	CASSLQGGNQPQHF	TRBJ1-5	TRBV7-3	-	many
TGTGCCTGGAGTGCTCCTCCGGGACCCCAGTTCTTC	CAWSAPPGPQFF	TRBJ2-1	TRBV30	-	few
TGTGCCACCAGTGATACCTTGACGTACCAAGAGACCCAGTACTTC	CATSDTLTYQETQYF	TRBJ2-5	TRBV24-1	-	many
TGTGCCAGCAGTATATACAGAAAGAATGAGCAGTTCTTC	CASSIYRKNEQFF	TRBJ2-1	TRBV2	-	-
TGTGCCTGGAATAACGATGAGCCTAACTATGGCTACACCTTC	CAWNNDEPNYGYTF	TRBJ1-2	TRBV30	-	many